This TCR beta chain appears in the sequencing data of a study of PD-1 blockade in classical Hodgkin lymphoma. The CDR3 is made up of 14 amino acids. The V end was cut by 2 bases, the J end by 0 bases, with 7 bases between. The V gene's germline CDR1 is SGHTA and CDR2 FQGTGA. With no exception, relapse followed autologous stem cell transplantation in all patients, and brentuximab vedotin exposure varied. Sequencing was performed with immunoSEQ multiplex PCR; in TCRdb, only in-frame clones are kept and a portion is missing. The repertoire holds about 40,000 clones, with 71% as singletons. The specimen was peripheral blood mononuclear cells (PBMCs), collected at baseline. The chain has TRBV7-3 and TRBJ1-1; D not resolved. The sequence was collected from a human donor with classical Hodgkin lymphoma. CDR3 protein: CASSLSHMNTEAFF. In DNA, the CDR3 is TGTGCCAGCAGCTTATCCCATATGAACACTGAAGCTTTCTTT.